A selection of T cell receptor beta chains follows, all from one sample in a study of blood T cell repertoires in COVID-19. The assay was immunoSEQ multiplex PCR, and TCRdb's table has in-frame clones only and misses some. The sample has fewer than 85,000 clones, more than 75% seen once. The sequenced sample consisted of peripheral blood. The receptors were gathered from a human donor in a cohort sampled during active COVID-19. Each CDR3 is given with its conserved first and last residue. D genes are given only for firm matches. A row's size may be missing; if present it is once, few, many or a size class.

CDR3 length	V gene	J gene	D gene	clone size	CDR3 DNA	CDR3 protein
16	TRBV3-1/TRBV3-2	TRBJ2-1	TRBD1	-	TGTGCCAGCAGCCTGAGGGACAGGAGATCCTACAATGAGCAGTTCTTC	CASSLRDRRSYNEQFF
15	TRBV7-2	TRBJ1-1	TRBD1	-	TGTGCCAGCAGCTCGCAGACAGGGATGCTCACTGAAGCTTTCTTT	CASSSQTGMLTEAFF
17	TRBV11-2	TRBJ1-3	-	-	TGTGCCAGCACCCCGAGAACAGGCCCAAGCTCTGGAAACACCATATATTTT	CASTPRTGPSSGNTIYF
15	TRBV10-1	TRBJ2-1	-	-	TGCGCCAGCAAGTCCCCTCGGAGCTCCTACAATGAGCAGTTCTTC	CASKSPRSSYNEQFF
17	TRBV13	TRBJ2-7	TRBD2	-	TGTGCCAGCAGCTTAGGCGGGGGGTCACCCCCAGCCTACGAGCAGTACTTC	CASSLGGGSPPAYEQYF
15	TRBV5-1	TRBJ2-7	-	few	TGCGCCAGCAGTTCGAGAACAGGGATAGGAGGCGAGCAGTACTTC	CASSSRTGIGGEQYF
15	TRBV9	TRBJ2-7	-	-	TGTGCCAGCAGCGCCGACCCACAGGCTTCCTACGAGCAGTACTTC	CASSADPQASYEQYF
16	TRBV7-8	TRBJ1-6	-	-	TGTGCCAGCAGCGTTTCCTACAGGGAGTTAAATTCACCCCTCCACTTT	CASSVSYRELNSPLHF
15	TRBV11-2	TRBJ1-6	TRBD1	-	TGTGCCAGCAGCTTTCTGGGACAGGAGAATTCACCCCTCCACTTT	CASSFLGQENSPLHF
16	TRBV7-7	TRBJ2-3	TRBD1	-	TGTGCCAGCAGCTCGGGCGGGGGACAGGGGGCAGATACGCAGTATTTT	CASSSGGGQGADTQYF
15	TRBV19	TRBJ1-6	-	-	TGTGCCAGTAGTCGGGGGAGAGGGGTGAGTTCACCCCTCCACTTT	CASSRGRGVSSPLHF
13	TRBV28	TRBJ1-1	TRBD1	-	TGTGCCAGCAGTTTCTCCGGACAGGGGAAAGCTTTCTTT	CASSFSGQGKAFF
13	TRBV24-1	TRBJ1-2	-	-	TGTGCCACCAGTGACGGGATCCAAGATGGCTACACCTTC	CATSDGIQDGYTF
13	TRBV29-1	TRBJ1-2	TRBD1	-	TGCAGCGTTGAAGGACAGGGGCTCAGTGGCTACACCTTC	CSVEGQGLSGYTF
16	TRBV3-1/TRBV3-2	TRBJ1-6	-	-	TGTGCCAGCAGCCAAGAGCCAGGGCCCGCTAATTCACCCCTCCACTTT	CASSQEPGPANSPLHF
14	TRBV4-3	TRBJ1-2	-	-	TGCGCCAGCAGTCGGGACCGCGGGATGACCGGCTACACCTTC	CASSRDRGMTGYTF
15	TRBV7-8	TRBJ1-2	-	-	TGTGCCAGCAGCCCCCTATCTGAGGGCGACTATGGCTACACCTTC	CASSPLSEGDYGYTF
15	TRBV6-5	TRBJ1-2	TRBD1	-	TGTGCCAGCCGTCAGGGGGACTCTGCGCTTTATGGCTACACCTTC	CASRQGDSALYGYTF
16	TRBV19	TRBJ2-7	TRBD1	-	TGTGCCAGTAGTATAGGGGCCGGACAGGGATCCTACGAGCAGTACTTC	CASSIGAGQGSYEQYF
15	TRBV11-2	TRBJ2-7	-	-	TGTGCCAGCAGCCAAAGGGGAGGAGGGGCCGGCGAGCAGTACTTC	CASSQRGGGAGEQYF
16	TRBV11-2	TRBJ1-2	TRBD1	-	TGTGCCAGCAGCTCTCCTAGGGGCAGGGGGCGAGCTGGCTACACCTTC	CASSSPRGRGRAGYTF
15	TRBV2	TRBJ1-6	TRBD1	once	TGTGCCAGCAGTCTGACAGGGTCCTATAATTCACCCCTCCACTTT	CASSLTGSYNSPLHF
13	TRBV27	TRBJ1-5	-	-	TGTGCCAGCAGTTACGGACAGAATCAGCCCCAGCATTTT	CASSYGQNQPQHF
14	TRBV14	TRBJ1-2	-	-	TGTGCCAGCAGCCAAGCGACAGCTCTCATTGGCTACACCTTC	CASSQATALIGYTF
14	TRBV29-1	TRBJ2-1	TRBD2	-	TGCAGCGTTGGCGGACTAGCGGCGATGAATGAGCAGTTCTTC	CSVGGLAAMNEQFF
12	TRBV12-3/TRBV12-4	TRBJ1-5	-	-	TGTGCCAGCAGTTCAGGCAATCAGCCCCAGCATTTT	CASSSGNQPQHF
13	TRBV3-1/TRBV3-2	TRBJ2-7	-	-	TGTGCCAGCAGCCGTTTCAGGGAGGCCGAGCAGTACTTC	CASSRFREAEQYF
14	TRBV5-4	TRBJ2-7	TRBD1	-	TGTGCCAGCAGCTTGGACAGGGGACCCTACGAGCAGTACTTC	CASSLDRGPYEQYF
14	TRBV5-1	TRBJ2-2	-	-	TGCGCCAGCAGCATTACCGGGGGCGCAGGGGGGCTGTTTTTT	CASSITGGAGGLFF
15	TRBV19	TRBJ2-7	TRBD1	-	TGTGCCAGTAGTATAGTTTTTGGGACAGGCTACGAGCAGTACTTC	CASSIVFGTGYEQYF
18	TRBV5-8	TRBJ2-7	TRBD1	once	TGTGCCAGCAGCTTGGGGGTTGGAACCGGGACAGGTTTGAACGAGCAGTACTTC	CASSLGVGTGTGLNEQYF
17	TRBV24-1	TRBJ1-5	-	-	TGTGCCACCAGTGATGACACAGGTTTACCTAGCAATCAGCCCCAGCATTTT	CATSDDTGLPSNQPQHF
15	TRBV19	TRBJ1-2	-	once	TGTGCCAGGCAATCCTTGGACAGAGCTGACTATGGCTACACCTTC	CARQSLDRADYGYTF
11	TRBV14	TRBJ2-7	-	-	TGTGCCAGCAGTCAGGGGGGCGAGCAGTACTTC	CASSQGGEQYF
12	TRBV3-1/TRBV3-2	TRBJ1-3	-	-	TGTGCCAGCAGCAGGGGGTGGAACACCATATATTTT	CASSRGWNTIYF
15	TRBV19	TRBJ2-7	TRBD1	-	TGTGCCAGTAGTATGACAGGGGTTTTTGGTTACGAGCAGTACTTC	CASSMTGVFGYEQYF
15	TRBV7-2	TRBJ2-7	TRBD1	-	TGTGCCAGCAGCTTGTGGGACAGGGGTTTTTCCGAGCAGTACTTC	CASSLWDRGFSEQYF
16	TRBV10-3	TRBJ1-6	-	-	TGTGCCATCAGTGAGTCGGACGAGGGGGTCAGGTCACCCCTCCACTTT	CAISESDEGVRSPLHF
15	TRBV5-1	TRBJ2-7	-	-	TGCGCCAGCAGCTTGGTGGCAGGGCGCCGACTCGAGCAGTACTTC	CASSLVAGRRLEQYF
17	TRBV2	TRBJ1-5	TRBD1	-	TGTGCCAGCAGATCGGGACAGGGGGCCTATAGCAATCAGCCCCAGCATTTT	CASRSGQGAYSNQPQHF
14	TRBV5-1	TRBJ1-4	TRBD1	-	TGCGCCAGCAGCGGACAGGGGGTCCCTGAAAAACTGTTTTTT	CASSGQGVPEKLFF
14	TRBV29-1	TRBJ1-2	-	-	TGCAGCGTTGCGACCAGGGGTTGGGGGTATGGCTACACCTTC	CSVATRGWGYGYTF
14	TRBV18	TRBJ1-2	-	-	TGTGCCAGCTCACGACCGACAGCCCCCTATGGCTACACCTTC	CASSRPTAPYGYTF
17	TRBV5-1	TRBJ2-7	TRBD2	-	TGCGCCAGCAATAGCGGGGGGCCACCCGATACGACCTACGAGCAGTACTTC	CASNSGGPPDTTYEQYF
12	TRBV5-1	TRBJ1-2	-	-	TGCGCCAGCAGCTCCAACAGGGACGGCTACACCTTC	CASSSNRDGYTF
17	TRBV21-1	TRBJ2-5	-	-	TGTGCCAGCAGCAAAAAAGGGACATGGGGGGGCGAAGAGACCCAGTACTTC	CASSKKGTWGGEETQYF
13	TRBV6-1	TRBJ1-5	-	-	TGTGCCAGCAGTGAGAGGAGCAATCAGCCCCAGCATTTT	CASSERSNQPQHF
17	TRBV30	TRBJ2-7	TRBD1	-	TGTGCCTGGAGTGTGATTAACAGGGGGTCCCGCTCCTACGAGCAGTACTTC	CAWSVINRGSRSYEQYF
14	TRBV27	TRBJ2-1	TRBD2	-	TGTGCCAGCAGCTTAAGACTAGCGAGCGATGAGCAGTTCTTC	CASSLRLASDEQFF
14	TRBV21-1	TRBJ1-2	-	-	TGTGCCAGCAAATGGACAGGGGGCCACTATGGCTACACCTTC	CASKWTGGHYGYTF
14	TRBV7-2	TRBJ2-7	-	-	TGTGCCAGCAGCTTGGTGGAGACTGCTTACGAGCAGTACTTC	CASSLVETAYEQYF
13	TRBV30	TRBJ2-7	TRBD2	-	TGTGCCTGGAGTGACGGGGGGGCCCACGAGCAGTACTTC	CAWSDGGAHEQYF
17	TRBV6-1	TRBJ1-1	TRBD1	-	TGTGCCAGCAGTGAACCATCCGGGACAGGAATGAACACTGAAGCTTTCTTT	CASSEPSGTGMNTEAFF
16	TRBV6-2/TRBV6-3	TRBJ2-1	-	-	TGTGCCAGCAACCCCCGGGCACTAGTCTCCTACAATGAGCAGTTCTTC	CASNPRALVSYNEQFF
14	TRBV29-1	TRBJ1-2	TRBD1	-	TGCAGCGTTGAAAACAGGGGACTTAACTATGGCTACACCTTC	CSVENRGLNYGYTF